One and the same sample provided the 15 T cell receptor beta chains below, sequenced in a study of blood T cell repertoires in COVID-19. Generated by immunoSEQ multiplex PCR, the TCRdb table keeps only in-frame clones and is missing some. The sample records 130,000 or so clones, roughly 85% being singletons. The specimen was peripheral blood. The receptors shown here come from a human donor in a cohort sampled during active COVID-19.

The chain employs TRBV15 and TRBJ1-2; D ambiguous. This CDR3 is built from 13 residues. Looked up from germline, CDR1 is LNHNV and CDR2 is YYDKDF (reference sequence). V shed 0 bases and J shed 4 bases, with 6 bases lying between them. CDR3 in DNA: TGTGCCACCAGCAGAGAAAGCGGCTATGGCTACACCTTC. Translated, it gives CATSRESGYGYTF.

The chain uses TRBV5-6 and TRBJ2-3; perhaps TRBD2 as D (5 bases). Per the germline V gene, CDR1 is SGHDT and CDR2 is YYEEEE. The CDR3 length is 13 residues. V was clipped by 4 bases and J by 2 bases, with 8 bases between them. For the CDR3, the DNA is TGTGCCAGCAGCCACGGGGACACAGATACGCAGTATTTT. This sequence encodes CASSHGDTDTQYF.

The CDR3 DNA reads TGTGCCAGTAGTGCCGGGACAACTATCTCTGGGGCCAACGTCCTGACTTTC. As protein: CASSAGTTISGANVLTF. The genes are TRBV19 and TRBJ2-6; tentatively, D is TRBD1 (6 bases). Per germline, CDR1 LNHDA and CDR2 SQIVND (reference sequence). The V end lost 5 bases, the J end lost 0 bases, and 14 bases lay between the germline ends. The CDR3 has 17 amino acids.

The rearrangement joins TRBV5-1 to TRBJ1-6; the match to TRBD1 covers 8 bases. Unmatched junction bases numbered 8, after V lost 0 bases and J lost 9 bases. Germline V lookup: CDR1 SGHRS, CDR2 YFSETQ. This CDR3 contains 16 residues. The CDR3 bases are TGCGCCAGCAGCTTGGGACAGGGGATGTCCGGTTCACCCCTCCACTTT. As protein: CASSLGQGMSGSPLHF.

This chain joins TRBV19 and TRBJ2-2; D is undetermined. V shed 5 bases and J shed 0 bases, with 16 bases lying between them. Germline CDR1 is LNHDA and CDR2 is SQIVND (reference sequence). There are 17 residues in the CDR3. The CDR3 bases are TGTGCCAGTAGTCCCTCCTGGCCAACATCGAACACCGGGGAGCTGTTTTTT. Its translation is CASSPSWPTSNTGELFF.

The gene calls are TRBV25-1 and TRBJ2-1; unclear D gene. Between the trimmed V and J ends, which lost 5 bases and 3 bases, there was a span of 11 bases. The CDR3 contains 14 residues. Germline-derived CDR1 and CDR2 are MGHDK and SYGVNS. The CDR3 loop reads CASSSRLGYNEQFF. For the CDR3, the DNA is TGTGCCAGCAGTTCTAGACTCGGCTACAATGAGCAGTTCTTC.

The chain recombines TRBV27 with TRBJ1-5; no reliable D call. CDR3 size: 15 residues. V lost 2 bases to trimming and J lost 5 bases, with 13 bases between them. Germline values: CDR1 MNHEY, CDR2 SMNVEV (reference sequence). CDR3 DNA sequence: TGTGCCAGCAGTTTAGCGTACGATCGGGATCAGCCCCAGCATTTT. It is translated as CASSLAYDRDQPQHF.

The rearrangement links TRBV5-5 to TRBJ2-7, with 9 positions matching TRBD2. J was trimmed by 7 bases and V by 4 bases; bases with no gene match: 9. Per germline, CDR1 SGHKS and CDR2 YYEKEE (reference sequence). The CDR3 extends over 14 amino acids. In nucleotides, the CDR3 is TGTGCCAGCAGCCTAAGCGGGGGGCCGGGGGAGCAGTACTTC. Protein product: CASSLSGGPGEQYF.

The CDR3 nucleotides are TGTGCCAGCAGTCTACCCGGGACTAGCGGCCAGAGGGTCCCCTACGAGCAGTACGTC. Translation: CASSLPGTSGQRVPYEQYV. V and J are TRBV6-2 or TRBV6-3 and TRBJ2-7; TRBD2 aligns across 11 bases. The CDR3 runs to 19 residues. Germline V gene sequence: CDR1 MNHEY, CDR2 SVGEGT. The junction had 17 bases not matched to a gene; V was cut back by 5 bases and J by 2 bases.

The rearrangement links TRBV20-1 to TRBJ1-5, with D maybe TRBD1 (6 bases). CDR1 is DFQATT and CDR2 is SNEGSKA in the germline V gene (reference sequence). V was pared by 3 bases and J by 5 bases, with 11 bases between. This CDR3 is 13 amino acids long. CDR3 region: CSASEHRDQPQHF. Here the CDR3 DNA reads TGCAGTGCTAGTGAACACAGGGATCAGCCCCAGCATTTT.

This clone was observed once. V is TRBV19 and J is TRBJ1-5; D might be TRBD1 (6 bases). CDR3 length: 14 amino acids. The ends were cut back, 5 bases at V and 9 bases at J, with 17 bases in the middle. Germline CDR1 reads LNHDA; CDR2 reads SQIVND (reference sequence). This CDR3 is CASSSNRDYTPQHF. The CDR3 DNA reads TGTGCCAGTAGTTCTAACAGGGATTACACGCCCCAGCATTTT.

The count of this clone is one. V gene TRBV5-4 combines with J gene TRBJ2-3; D is perhaps TRBD1 (6 bases). Germline CDR1 and CDR2: SGHNT and YYREEE (reference sequence). V shed 3 bases and J shed 4 bases, with 12 bases lying between them. This CDR3 has 14 amino acids. The CDR3 spells CASSSTGFSDTQYF. In DNA form, the CDR3 reads TGTGCCAGCAGCTCCACAGGGTTTTCAGATACGCAGTATTTT. Combining the CDR3 with reference TRBV5-4 and TRBJ2-3 gives the whole variable domain ETGVTQSPTHLIKTRGQQVTLRCSSQSGHNTVSWYQQALGQGPQFIFQYYREEENGRGNFPPRFSGLQFPNYSSELNVNALELDDSALYLCASSSTGFSDTQYFGPGTRLTVL.

J is TRBJ2-1 and V is TRBV5-1; 10 bases fit TRBD2. From germline, CDR1 is SGHRS and CDR2 YFSETQ. Germline trimming cut 1 base from V and 4 bases from J; bases unmatched to any gene: 8. The CDR3 contains 17 residues. This CDR3 is CASSLQGAGGLYNEQFF. CDR3 bases: TGCGCCAGCAGCTTGCAAGGAGCGGGAGGGCTTTACAATGAGCAGTTCTTC.

The chain employs TRBV5-1 and TRBJ2-5; D is undetermined. The CDR3 spans 15 residues. Looked up from germline, CDR1 is SGHRS and CDR2 is YFSETQ. Trimming shortened V by 2 bases and J by 5 bases, and 16 bases separated the two germline ends. The CDR3 reads CASSFSTPEMETQYF. The CDR3 coding sequence is TGCGCCAGCAGCTTTAGCACCCCGGAGATGGAGACCCAGTACTTC.

The chain carries TRBV7-2 and TRBJ2-3; perhaps TRBD2 as D (5 bases). Looked up from germline, CDR1 is SGHTA and CDR2 is FQGNSA. This CDR3 is built from 17 residues. The V end lost 5 bases, the J end lost 0 bases, and 18 bases lay between the germline ends. The CDR3 region is CASSPEGGWASTDTQYF. Here the CDR3 DNA reads TGTGCCAGCAGCCCCGAGGGTGGGTGGGCCAGCACAGATACGCAGTATTTT.